This entry features one T cell receptor (beta chain) sequence. It has no known antigen specificity. The instrument given in TCRdb is Illumina HiSeq 2000. TCR beta cDNA libraries were prepared using 5'RACE template switching, which introduced a universal primer site and unique molecular identifiers. Priming for cDNA synthesis came from the TCR beta constant segment, and two successive PCR amplification steps followed. Turning to the authors' computational methods: MIGEC handled demultiplexing of the reads and grouping by UMI, while MiTCR was used to assemble and quantify clonotypes. To exclude erroneous sequences, any TCR cDNA sequence not supported by at least two reads was discarded. The tcR package was used for downstream repertoire analysis, with clonotypes matched between fractions based on CDR3 nucleotide sequence plus V segment. VDJmatch was used to annotate antigen specificity against VDJdb, with one amino acid substitution allowed in CDR3. After TCRdb reprocessed the reads, each CDR3 protein sequence was kept as one row, without DNA. The V and J calls and clone size are TCRdb's, not the authors'. This sample's listing comprises about 410,000 distinct CDR3 sequences. Clones ranked in the top ten supply around 10% of the sample.

The source of the sample is a study of T cells expressing NK-cell markers (TCRdb year 2020). In the study overall: TCR beta-chain repertoires were profiled in sorted CD3+CD56+NKG2C+, CD3+CD56+NKG2C- and CD3+CD56-NKG2C+ T-cell subsets from several donors. Randomly selected healthy volunteers, three men and five women, were used as the eight sequenced donors. Among the eight sequenced donors, seven were HCMV-seropositive and one was HCMV-seronegative. Sequencing of the libraries produced 2 x 150 bp reads on Illumina HiSeq 2000/2500, MiSeq or NextSeq. Overall study outcomes, separate from this receptor: Whether the expanded NKG2C-expressing T cell clones were specific for HCMV antigens remained unclear. For about 6 donors, the dominant CD3+CD56+NKG2C+ clonotypes were among the top 10 CD8+ clonotypes and accounted for about 1.0-7.5% of CD8+ T cells. Those dominant clonotypes were again the most abundant among CD3+CD56-NKG2C+ cells in a few donors, at about 28.3-60.1%.

HCMV-specific IgG was detected in serum with a commercial ELISA kit to determine HCMV serostatus. Peripheral blood mononuclear cells were isolated from blood by Ficoll density gradient centrifugation. Taken from the germline V gene, the CDR1 and CDR2 loops are SGHRS and YFSETQ. From the cysteine through the phenylalanine, the CDR3 covers 14 amino acids. Only the protein is available. This clonotype was sampled from a woman aged 45 to 65 in good health. Donor details come from another sample of the same person, matched by shared clones. Sequences were obtained from blood T cells: a sorted CD56 or NKG2C T cell subset, CD4+ or CD8+ T cells, or bulk PBMC T cells (not recorded which). The chain couples TRBV5-1 to TRBJ2-1; TCRdb designates TRBD2, a call that cannot be tested without DNA. The CDR3 here reads CASSTGGQANEQFF.